This is a list of T cell receptor beta chains from one sample in a study of T cell responses to AZD1222 COVID-19 vaccine. Repertoires were generated with immunoSEQ multiplex PCR, while TCRdb's copy carries only in-frame clones and drops some. The repertoire has 95,000 to 150,000 clones, approximately 89% of them found once; the top ten carry approximately 4.7%. This sample comprised peripheral blood, obtained 28 days after the second AZD1222 dose. The receptor set was obtained from an adult who received the AZD1222 COVID-19 vaccine. The CDR3 runs from the conserved cysteine through the conserved F or W. Fields, in order: CDR3 protein, CDR3 DNA, clone size, V gene, J gene, D gene. The D gene is left open where the match is weak. Clone sizes are given selectively: once, few, many, or a class where the clone is expanded.

CDR3: CASSQGNTYGYGYTF
DNA: TGCGCCAGCAGCCAAGGGAATACCTACGGCTATGGCTACACCTTC
size: .
V: TRBV4-1
J: TRBJ1-2
D: .

CDR3: CATSEVGSADTQYF
DNA: TGTGCCACCAGTGAGGTAGGGTCGGCAGATACGCAGTATTTT
size: .
V: TRBV24-1
J: TRBJ2-3
D: .

CDR3: CASSYSGRDSYEQYF
DNA: TGTGCCAGCAGTTACTCAGGCAGGGATTCCTACGAGCAGTACTTC
size: .
V: TRBV6-5
J: TRBJ2-7
D: .

CDR3: CASSPSGGEPGELFF
DNA: TGTGCCAGCAGCCCCTCGGGGGGGGAGCCCGGGGAGCTGTTTTTT
size: .
V: TRBV28
J: TRBJ2-2
D: TRBD2

CDR3: CASSYAQTSGAYEQYF
DNA: TGTGCCAGCAGTTACGCGCAAACTAGCGGGGCTTACGAGCAGTACTTC
size: few
V: TRBV6-2/TRBV6-3
J: TRBJ2-7
D: TRBD2

CDR3: CASSHFTGNKNIQYF
DNA: TGTGCCAGCAGCCATTTTACAGGGAACAAAAACATTCAGTACTTC
size: .
V: TRBV3-1/TRBV3-2
J: TRBJ2-4
D: .

CDR3: CASSPAGTREFGGELFF
DNA: TGTGCCAGCAGCCCAGCCGGGACTAGGGAATTCGGCGGGGAGCTGTTTTTT
size: .
V: TRBV11-2
J: TRBJ2-2
D: TRBD2

CDR3: CASSLSGSDSEQYF
DNA: TGTGCCAGCAGCCTCTCAGGGTCCGATTCCGAGCAGTACTTC
size: .
V: TRBV11-3
J: TRBJ2-7
D: .

CDR3: CSVAGQYEKLFF
DNA: TGCAGCGTGGCGGGACAGTATGAAAAACTGTTTTTT
size: .
V: TRBV29-1
J: TRBJ1-4
D: TRBD1

CDR3: CARSGEIGNSPLHF
DNA: TGTGCCAGGAGTGGGGAGATAGGTAATTCACCCCTCCACTTT
size: .
V: TRBV11-2
J: TRBJ1-6
D: .